This TCR beta chain is from a study of shared clonotypes between healthy human individuals. V lost 1 base and J 6 bases, leaving 4 bases between the germline ends. CDR1 and CDR2 from the germline V gene are SNHLY and FYNNEI. The CDR3 has 12 amino acids. The genomic DNA of each subset was split evenly across several immunoSEQ plates. Here immunoSEQ multiplex PCR was the method, and the copy in TCRdb shows in-frame clones only, minus some. The profile shows about 1.5 million clones, approximately 98% of them singletons. Those who donated were healthy HIV-negative adults, with no recent acute infections or vaccinations reported.

This rearrangement joins TRBV2 to TRBJ2-1; D remains unclear. The sequenced sample consisted of naive CD4+ T cells sorted from blood. Subset given: CD45RA+ positively selected. This TCR came from a man under 40 in good health. CDR3 in amino acids: CASSEDSNEQFF. The DNA of the CDR3 is TGTGCCAGCAGTGAAGACAGCAATGAGCAGTTCTTC.